Listed here are 27 T cell receptor beta chains from one sample, sequenced in a study of blood T cells in healthy people across ages. A sample-barcoded 5' primer and a J-beta primer mix were used in a second PCR of about 7 to 12 cycles. A single record per CDR3 protein comes from TCRdb applying MiXCR to the 5' RACE reads. The table lists 600,000 to 1,000,000 distinct CDR3 sequences, 25% of them singletons. These sequences were also reported in another study, on T cells of mothers and their children.

The sequencing input was blood. These receptors all come from a boy aged 5-17 years in good health.

This clonotype was counted between two and nine times. J is TRBJ2-5 and V is TRBV7-2, with 10 bases fitting TRBD2. CDR1 and CDR2 from the germline V gene are SGHTA and FQGNSA. The trim removed 4 bases at V and 1 base at J, leaving 6 bases unmatched. There are 16 residues in the CDR3. The CDR3 DNA reads TGTGCCAGCAGCTCGCATAGCGGGAGGCCCCAAGAGACCCAGTACTTC. The encoded protein is CASSSHSGRPQETQYF.

This chain joins TRBV27 and TRBJ2-1; 9 bases line up with TRBD1. Gene TRBJ2-7 matches the end of the DNA better, so the J call may be wrong. The CDR3 sequence is 15 residues long. The germline V gene has CDR1 MNHEY and CDR2 SMNVEV (reference sequence). This CDR3 reads CASSLFGTGLDEQYF. CDR3 in DNA: TGTGCCAGCAGTTTATTCGGGACAGGGCTCGACGAGCAGTACTTC.

The V call is TRBV12-3 or TRBV12-4, the J call TRBJ1-3, with a tentative D call TRBD1 (6 bases). Trimming removed 6 bases at V and 7 bases at J, with 16 bases between. The CDR3 is 14 amino acids. CDR3 protein: CASSQDSPRNTIYF. The CDR3 coding sequence is TGTGCCAGCAGCCAGGACAGCCCGCGGAACACCATATATTTT.

The CDR3 spells CASSWRPSGTPGTNEQFF. The CDR3 DNA is TGTGCCAGCAGTTGGAGGCCTAGCGGGACCCCCGGGACCAATGAGCAGTTCTTC. The J gene is TRBJ2-5, the V gene TRBV6-5; 9 nucleotides match TRBD2. TRBJ2-1 explains the end of the DNA better; the J call may be wrong. The CDR3 consists of 18 residues. Germline CDR1 MNHEY, CDR2 SVGAGI.

This clonotype was detected only a few times. The chain employs TRBV7-3 and TRBJ1-3; the D is unclear. This CDR3 comprises 15 residues. Germline V gene sequence: CDR1 SGHTA, CDR2 FQGTGA. Trimming removed 5 bases from V and 0 bases from J, with 11 bases in between. The CDR3 region has the DNA TGTGCCAGCAGCGTAGACGGAAACTCTGGAAACACCATATATTTT. Its translation: CASSVDGNSGNTIYF. The complete variable domain, with remaining parts taken from reference TRBV7-3 and TRBJ1-3, reads GAGVSQTPSNKVTEKGKYVELRCDPISGHTALYWYRQSLGQGPEFLIYFQGTGAADDSGLPNDRFFAVRPEGSVSTLKIQRTERGDSAVYLCASSVDGNSGNTIYFGEGSWLTVV.

The V call is TRBV7-2, the J call TRBJ2-5; no clear D gene. The J call is doubtful: the DNA matches TRBJ2-7 better. Germline V gene lookup returns CDR1 SGHTA and CDR2 FQGNSA. CDR3 length: 14 amino acids. The DNA of the CDR3 is TGTGCCAGCAGCAGGAGACGGCTTGGAAGCGAGCAGTACTTC. The encoded protein is CASSRRRLGSEQYF.

The V gene is TRBV7-9, the J gene TRBJ2-5, with 10 bases matching TRBD2. V shed 3 bases and J 6 bases; nucleotides not matched to a gene: 7. Per the germline V gene, CDR1 is SEHNR and CDR2 is FQNEAQ (reference sequence). The CDR3 is made up of 15 amino acids. CDR3 in amino acids: CASSFPLAGAKTQYF. Here the CDR3 DNA reads TGTGCCAGCAGCTTCCCGCTAGCGGGAGCGAAGACCCAGTACTTC.

The chain joins TRBV2 to TRBJ2-3; D is unresolved. Germline CDR1 SNHLY, CDR2 FYNNEI. Trimming stripped 5 bases from V and 3 bases from J, with 9 bases between. This CDR3 region has 13 residues. The CDR3 DNA follows: TGTGCCAGCAGTTCTCTAAAGACAGATACGCAGTATTTT. Its protein product is CASSSLKTDTQYF. Filled out from reference TRBV2 and TRBJ2-3, the complete variable domain reads EPEVTQTPSHQVTQMGQEVILRCVPISNHLYFYWYRQILGQKVEFLVSFYNNEISEKSEIFDDQFSVERPDGSNFTLKIRSTKLEDSAMYFCASSSLKTDTQYFGPGTRLTVL.

There are a few counts of this clonotype. The rearrangement uses TRBV20-1 and TRBJ2-1; TRBD2 matches at 12 bases. There are 15 residues in the CDR3. Losses at the gene ends were 6 bases for V and 8 bases for J; bases not matched to a gene: 11. The germline V gene encodes CDR1 DFQATT and CDR2 SNEGSKA (reference sequence). CDR3 nucleotides: TGCAGTGCCCGCCTACTAGCGGGGGGCAGGCATGAGCAGTTCTTC. It yields the protein CSARLLAGGRHEQFF.

This clonotype was counted between two and nine times. This chain joins TRBV27 and TRBJ2-4; possible D gene TRBD1, 6 bases. CDR1 is MNHEY, CDR2 SMNVEV, per germline (reference sequence). Trimming took off 5 bases at V and 6 bases at J, with 20 bases between the two ends. The CDR3 length is 16 residues. CDR3 DNA: TGTGCCAGCAGTCCGCTGCGTCGGACAGAAGGAAACATTCAGTACTTC. Amino acid sequence: CASSPLRRTEGNIQYF.

In regard to this clonotype: One end of the junction varies from germline; a read error may be responsible. V usage is TRBV20-1 and J usage is TRBJ2-7, with 8 bases identical to TRBD2. The V gene's germline CDR1 is DFQATT and CDR2 SNEGSKA (reference sequence). The CDR3 loop spans 13 amino acids. In DNA, the CDR3 is TGCAGTGCTAGCGGGAGGGCCCCCTACGAGCAGTGCTTC. Translated: CSASGRAPYEQCF.

This clonotype was recorded a few times. The chain uses TRBV20-1 and TRBJ1-6; D unresolved. Trimming took off 1 base at V and 1 base at J, with 11 bases between the two ends. The CDR3 is 16 residues long. Per germline, CDR1 DFQATT and CDR2 SNEGSKA (reference sequence). Written as DNA, the CDR3 is TGCAGTGCTAGAGTGGGGTTACGGTCCTATAATTCACCCCTCCACTTT. Protein: CSARVGLRSYNSPLHF.

The V call is TRBV11-2, the J call TRBJ2-5; 9 nucleotides match TRBD1. The CDR3 is 16 amino acids. Germline lookup yields CDR1 SGHAT and CDR2 FQNNGV. V gave up 3 bases and J gave up 7 bases; unmatched junction bases: 12. The CDR3 here is CASSLAGTGTFRTQYF. CDR3 nucleotide sequence: TGTGCCAGCAGCTTGGCCGGGACAGGGACTTTTCGGACCCAGTACTTC.

This clonotype occurred a few times. The V gene is TRBV18, the J gene TRBJ1-6; D gene uncertain. Germline CDR1 KGHSH, CDR2 LQKENI. V was clipped by 0 bases and J by 3 bases, with 9 bases between them. There are 16 residues in the CDR3. The CDR3 coding sequence is TGTGCCAGCTCACCACCGGAGGCGTACTATAATTCACCCCTCCACTTT. It encodes CASSPPEAYYNSPLHF.

This chain links TRBV28 with TRBJ2-7, with unresolved D. Germline V gene lookup returns CDR1 MDHEN and CDR2 SYDVKM. The CDR3 runs to 14 residues. Between the trimmed V and J ends, which lost 6 bases and 6 bases, there was a span of 18 bases. CDR3 amino acids: CASSLPAGPSEQYF. The CDR3 DNA sequence: TGTGCCAGCAGCCTCCCGGCCGGGCCGTCCGAGCAGTACTTC.

The V call is TRBV30, the J call TRBJ1-2; D is unclear. Germline V gives CDR1 GTSNPN, CDR2 SVGIG (reference sequence). Deletions cut 7 bases from V and 6 bases from J, with 21 bases between. This CDR3 contains 14 residues. Written as DNA, the CDR3 is TGTGCCTACCTCCCGAGAGAGGAGATAGATGGCTACACCTTC. Protein: CAYLPREEIDGYTF.

This clonotype has only a few counts. The J gene is TRBJ1-2, the V gene TRBV24-1; 9 nucleotides align to TRBD1. The ends lost 4 bases at V and 7 bases at J; junction bases unmatched: 6. Germline V gives CDR1 KGHDR, CDR2 SFDVKD. The CDR3 loop spans 14 amino acids. Here the CDR3 reads CATSDPGQGPGYTF. CDR3 sequence (DNA): TGTGCCACCAGTGACCCGGGACAGGGTCCTGGCTACACCTTC.

This clonotype was detected only a few times. The chain carries TRBV7-9 and TRBJ2-7; the D is unclear. The length of the CDR3 is 14 residues. The V and J ends lost 3 bases and 5 bases respectively, with 14 bases between them. CDR1 is SEHNR and CDR2 is FQNEAQ in the germline V gene (reference sequence). The CDR3 bases are TGTGCCAGCAGCTTTTCTCGGACCGAAGACGAGCAGTACTTC. Protein: CASSFSRTEDEQYF.

This clonotype was found a few times. The rearrangement joins TRBV28 to TRBJ2-1, with D perhaps TRBD2 (5 bases). The DNA end is more similar to TRBJ2-5, so the J call may be wrong. Germline CDR1 and CDR2: MDHEN and SYDVKM. The CDR3 extends over 14 amino acids. CDR3 region: CASSPYDAGQTQYF. CDR3 nucleotide sequence: TGTGCCAGCAGTCCTTACGACGCGGGTCAGACCCAGTACTTC.

About this clonotype itself: This may come from a read error, since a much larger clone is one base off. The chain recombines TRBV15 with TRBJ1-5; D is undetermined. This CDR3 region has 16 residues. Germline V lookup: CDR1 LNHNV, CDR2 YYDKDF (reference sequence). Trimming pared 1 base from V and 4 bases from J, leaving 14 bases between. This CDR3 reads CATSRVSAARNQPQHF. In DNA, the CDR3 is TGTGCCACCAGCAGAGTATCGGCTGCACGGAATCAGCCCCAGCATTTT.

The chain is built from TRBV7-2 and TRBJ2-6; maybe TRBD2 (6 bases). CDR3 length equals 18 residues. The V gene's germline CDR1 is SGHTA and CDR2 FQGNSA. Trimming pared 3 bases from V and 2 bases from J, leaving 17 bases between. The CDR3 DNA reads as TGTGCCAGCAGCTTGGGACTGTCACGGGGGACTGGGGCCAACGTCCTGACTTTC. It codes for CASSLGLSRGTGANVLTF.

The V call is TRBV20-1, the J call TRBJ2-5; D is perhaps TRBD2 (5 bases). The CDR3 contains 15 residues. Trimming removed 4 bases from V and 2 bases from J, with 17 bases in between. Germline assignment: CDR1 DFQATT and CDR2 SNEGSKA (reference sequence). CDR3: CSAKAWGAHQETQYF. The CDR3 region has the DNA TGCAGTGCTAAGGCGTGGGGAGCGCATCAAGAGACCCAGTACTTC.

The CDR3 DNA reads TGTGCCTCCAGGTCACGCGATCTGTTTTTT. Its translation: CASRSRDLFF. The chain is built from TRBV30 and TRBJ2-2; D unresolved. The CDR3 runs to 10 residues. V gave up 7 bases and J gave up 14 bases, with 14 bases separating them. Germline V gene sequence: CDR1 GTSNPN, CDR2 SVGIG (reference sequence).

The chain employs TRBV3-1 and TRBJ2-7; D gene uncertain. The CDR3 contains 13 residues. The V end lost 3 bases, the J end lost 4 bases, and 10 bases lay between the germline ends. CDR1 LGHDT and CDR2 YNNKEL come from the germline V gene (reference sequence). The CDR3 coding sequence is TGTGCCAGCAGCCAGGCCTCAACTTACGAGCAGTACTTC. As protein: CASSQASTYEQYF.

This clonotype was detected only a few times. J is TRBJ1-5 and V is TRBV5-5; TRBD1 aligns across 8 bases. From germline, CDR1 is SGHKS and CDR2 YYEKEE (reference sequence). This CDR3 comprises 17 residues. Germline trimming cut 4 bases from V and 9 bases from J; bases unmatched to any gene: 18. CDR3 residues: CASSDRAPGQVEGPQHF. The CDR3 DNA reads as TGTGCCAGCAGCGACCGGGCCCCGGGACAGGTGGAGGGGCCCCAGCATTTT.

To note about this clonotype: The junction shows a germline mismatch at one end, possibly a read error. The chain recombines TRBV7-2 with TRBJ2-7, with 11 bases that match TRBD2. The germline V gene encodes CDR1 SGHTA and CDR2 FQGNSA. This CDR3 has 14 residues. CDR3: CASTLGRTSGQQYF. The DNA of the CDR3 is TGTGCCAGCACCTTAGGGAGGACTAGCGGGCAGCAGTACTTC. Combining the CDR3 with reference TRBV7-2 and TRBJ2-7 gives the whole variable domain GAGVSQSPSNKVTEKGKDVELRCDPISGHTALYWYRQSLGQGLEFLIYFQGNSAPDKSGLPSDRFSAERTGGSVSTLTIQRTQQEDSAVYLCASTLGRTSGQQYFGPGTRLTVT.

The chain joins TRBV28 to TRBJ2-1; weak D call: TRBD2 (5 bases). The J call is in doubt because the DNA end fits TRBJ2-5 better. The CDR3 is made up of 18 amino acids. CDR1 and CDR2 from the germline V gene are MDHEN and SYDVKM. DNA of the CDR3: TGTGCCAGCAGTTTTCCCGGACCACGGACTCGAACGGGGGAGACCCAGTACTTC. Translating it yields CASSFPGPRTRTGETQYF.